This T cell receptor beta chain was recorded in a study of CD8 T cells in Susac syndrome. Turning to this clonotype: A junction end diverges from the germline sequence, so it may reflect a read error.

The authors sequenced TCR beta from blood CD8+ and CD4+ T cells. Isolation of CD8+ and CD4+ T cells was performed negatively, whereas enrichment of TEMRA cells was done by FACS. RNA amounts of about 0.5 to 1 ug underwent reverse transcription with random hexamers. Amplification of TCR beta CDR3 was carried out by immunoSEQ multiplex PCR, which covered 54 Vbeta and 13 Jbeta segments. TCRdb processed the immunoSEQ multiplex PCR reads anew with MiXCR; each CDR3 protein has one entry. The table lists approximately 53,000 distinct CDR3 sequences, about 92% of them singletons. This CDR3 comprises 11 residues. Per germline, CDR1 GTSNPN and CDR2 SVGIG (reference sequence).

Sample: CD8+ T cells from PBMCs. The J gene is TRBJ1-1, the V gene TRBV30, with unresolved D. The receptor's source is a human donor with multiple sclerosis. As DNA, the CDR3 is TGTGCCTGGAGTGTAAACTTTGAAGCTTCCTTT. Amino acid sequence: CAWSVNFEASF. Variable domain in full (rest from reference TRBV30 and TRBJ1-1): SQTIHQWPATLVQPVGSPLSLECTVEGTSNPNLYWYRQAAGRGLQLLFYSVGIGQISSEVPQNLSASRPQDRQFILSSKKLLLSDSGFYLCAWSVNFEASFGQGTRLTVV.